This TCR beta chain was recovered during a study of cytomegalovirus exposure and HLA in healthy donors. Whole-study results and caveats: Further analysis was carried out later, and it showed several of the most significant clusters appearing linked to common viral pathogens. A previous analysis found most TCR beta V segments productive roughly 87% or roughly 30% of the time. Donor immune exposure was known only as CMV serostatus.

The CDR3 contains 16 residues. V was pared by 3 bases and J by 5 bases, with 20 bases between. CDR1 and CDR2 from the germline V gene are SGHDT and YYEEEE. There were likely unrecorded immune exposures, though donors were nominally healthy when sampled. PCR employed 60 Vbeta and 13 Jbeta primers. Using immunoSEQ multiplex PCR, the repertoire was profiled, and TCRdb retains in-frame clones only, with some absent. This sample yields around 100,000 clones, of which 60% to 85% are seen a single time; approximately 4% belongs to the top ten. As to this clone: Its specificity is not known.

The chain employs TRBV5-6 and TRBJ2-5; D is perhaps TRBD2 (6 bases). Sequencing input: PBMCs. The clonotype comes from a man aged 50 to 59 in good health and CMV-seropositive. In nucleotides, the CDR3 is TGTGCCAGCAGCTCCATGCGGGGACCGCAGCGGGAGACCCAGTACTTC. Translated: CASSSMRGPQRETQYF. Looking up the rest from reference TRBV5-6 and TRBJ2-5 gives the full variable domain: DAGVTQSPTHLIKTRGQQVTLRCSPKSGHDTVSWYQQALGQGPQFIFQYYEEEERQRGNFPDRFSGHQFPNYSSELNVNALLLGDSALYLCASSSMRGPQRETQYFGPGTRLLVL.